Below, 13 T cell receptor beta chains from the same sample are listed, as sequenced in a study of regulatory T cells in long-lasting Graves disease. Time point described: newly diagnosed GD, antithyroid drugs for less than 3 months. From PBMCs, RNA was extracted and then used to make the TCR library. HTBI primers from iRepertoire and Arm-PCR of CDR3 regions yielded the TCR beta libraries. TCRdb fed the multiplex PCR reads into MiXCR, producing one record per CDR3 protein. The sample lists 440,000 or so distinct CDR3 sequences; more than 12% were seen once. This sample was shared with a second study, whose subject was T cells in Graves' hyperthyroidism and ophthalmopathy.

The sequencing used peripheral blood mononuclear cells (PBMCs), collected at new diagnosis, from a patient treated with antithyroid drugs. All receptors derive from a woman aged 25 to 39 with Graves disease.

This clonotype occurred many times. The gene calls are TRBV2 and TRBJ1-5; D ambiguous. This CDR3 contains 13 residues. Germline lookup yields CDR1 SNHLY and CDR2 FYNNEI. V was trimmed by 8 bases and J by 7 bases, leaving 15 bases between them. The CDR3 loop is CASAKPPGQPQHF. In DNA form, the CDR3 reads TGTGCCAGCGCTAAACCTCCGGGACAGCCCCAGCATTTT.

In its sample, this clonotype was seen many times. The chain has TRBV6-1 and TRBJ2-7, with D maybe TRBD2 (6 bases). Trimming took off 3 bases at V and 7 bases at J, with 19 bases between the two ends. The CDR3 spans 15 residues. The germline CDR1 and CDR2 sequences are MNHNS and SASEGT. The CDR3 region has the DNA TGTGCCAGCAGTGAGCTCGGCGGGGAAACGTGGGAGCAGTACTTC. Its protein is CASSELGGETWEQYF.

This clonotype appeared many times. The J gene is TRBJ1-1, the V gene TRBV5-1; TRBD1 agrees at 7 bases. V shed 9 bases, J shed 2 bases, and the junction held 7 bases outside the gene matches. The CDR3 sequence is 13 residues long. The germline V gene encodes CDR1 SGHRS and CDR2 YFSETQ. The CDR3 coding sequence is TGCGCCACCAAGAGGGACAGAAACACTGAAGCTTTCTTT. Translated, it gives CATKRDRNTEAFF.

The chain combines TRBV9 with TRBJ2-3; TRBD2 matches at 8 bases. CDR1 SGDLS and CDR2 YYNGEE come from the germline V gene. The V segment lost 4 bases and the J segment 2 bases; nucleotides outside the gene matches: 6. This CDR3 has 15 amino acids. The CDR3 is CASSLQAGDTDTQYF. CDR3 in DNA: TGTGCCAGCAGCCTCCAAGCGGGAGACACAGATACGCAGTATTTT. The complete variable domain, with remaining parts taken from reference TRBV9 and TRBJ2-3, reads DSGVTQTPKHLITATGQRVTLRCSPRSGDLSVYWYQQSLDQGLQFLIQYYNGEERAKGNILERFSAQQFPDLHSELNLSSLELGDSALYFCASSLQAGDTDTQYFGPGTRLTVL.

This clonotype showed up many times. CDR3 in amino acids: CSVPTSGSFVPPTDTQYF. CDR3 bases: TGCAGTGTCCCGACTAGCGGGAGCTTTGTACCCCCCACAGATACGCAGTATTTT. V gene TRBV20-1 combines with J gene TRBJ2-3; 12 bases match TRBD2. CDR3 length: 18 amino acids. Unmatched junction bases numbered 16, after V lost 7 bases and J lost 2 bases. Germline V gene data show CDR1 as DFQATT and CDR2 as SNEGSKA (reference sequence).

This clonotype occurred many times. The chain is built from TRBV14 and TRBJ2-7; 7 bases align to TRBD1. Germline V gene lookup returns CDR1 SGHDN and CDR2 FVKESK. V lost 4 bases, J lost 5 bases, and 8 bases stayed unmatched. This CDR3 comprises 14 residues. This CDR3 reads CASSPRGTFNEQYF. The DNA of the CDR3 is TGTGCCAGCAGCCCCAGGGGGACCTTCAACGAGCAGTACTTC.

This clonotype was picked up a small number of times. V is TRBV5-1 and J is TRBJ2-3, with D maybe TRBD2 (5 bases). Trimming removed 6 bases from V and 4 bases from J, with 9 bases in between. The CDR3 loop spans 12 amino acids. The V gene's germline CDR1 is SGHRS and CDR2 YFSETQ. The CDR3 nucleotides are TGCGCCAGCACCCCGGACTCAGATACGCAGTATTTT. Protein sequence: CASTPDSDTQYF. Based on the CDR3 plus reference TRBV5-1 and TRBJ2-3, the full variable domain is KAGVTQTPRYLIKTRGQQVTLSCSPISGHRSVSWYQQTPGQGLQFLFEYFSETQRNKGNFPGRFSGRQFSNSRSEMNVSTLELGDSALYLCASTPDSDTQYFGPGTRLTVL.

This clonotype was detected many times. The chain carries TRBV4-1 and TRBJ2-7; D possibly corresponds to TRBD2 (6 bases). Germline CDR1 reads MGHRA; CDR2 reads YSYEKL. The CDR3 is made up of 15 amino acids. The V end lost 3 bases, the J end lost 0 bases, and 12 bases lay between the germline ends. CDR3 amino acids: CASSQSSGSSYEQYF. The CDR3 region has the DNA TGCGCCAGCAGCCAGAGTAGCGGTAGCTCCTACGAGCAGTACTTC.

Ten or more counts support this clonotype. Written as DNA, the CDR3 is TGTGCCAGCAGTTTAGGCAGGGTAGGGAATGAGCAGTACTTC. Translation gives CASSLGRVGNEQYF. The chain recombines TRBV27 with TRBJ2-7; TRBD1 is a possible D gene (5 bases). V lost 2 bases and J 7 bases, leaving 15 bases between the germline ends. The germline CDR1 and CDR2 sequences are MNHEY and SMNVEV (reference sequence). The CDR3 is 14 residues long.

This sequence joins TRBV12-3 or TRBV12-4 and TRBJ1-2; 7 bases match TRBD1. The V gene end was trimmed by 6 bases and the J gene end by 3 bases; junction bases not matched to a gene: 10. This CDR3 region has 15 residues. The CDR3 loop is CASSPDRRGDYGYTF. The CDR3 DNA is TGTGCCAGCAGCCCGGACAGGAGAGGGGACTATGGCTACACCTTC.

This clonotype occurred many times. The gene calls are TRBV11-2 and TRBJ1-1; D is undetermined. Germline values: CDR1 SGHAT, CDR2 FQNNGV. There are 12 residues in the CDR3. Trimming removed 4 bases from V and 8 bases from J, with 11 bases in between. The CDR3 DNA sequence: TGTGCCAGCAGCTCAACGTACGGAGAAGCTTTCTTT. Protein sequence: CASSSTYGEAFF.

At least ten counts were recorded for this clonotype. The rearrangement links TRBV2 to TRBJ2-2, with 8 bases lining up with TRBD1. CDR1 is SNHLY and CDR2 is FYNNEI in the germline V gene. The V gene end was trimmed by 5 bases and the J gene end by 10 bases; junction bases not matched to a gene: 9. The CDR3 totals 14 residues. The CDR3 DNA follows: TGTGCCAGCAGTAGCCAGGGGGCTATCGAGGAGCTGTTTTTT. Protein: CASSSQGAIEELFF.

The V and J genes are TRBV4-1 and TRBJ2-5, with 10 bases lining up with TRBD2. Losses at the gene ends were 2 bases for V and 2 bases for J; bases not matched to a gene: 5. The CDR3 is 16 amino acids. Germline V gene data show CDR1 as MGHRA and CDR2 as YSYEKL. The CDR3 DNA sequence: TGCGCCAGCAGCCAAACCTCTAGCGGGAGACAAGAGACCCAGTACTTC. This gives the protein CASSQTSSGRQETQYF.